This T cell receptor (beta chain) was retrieved from a study of blood T cells in healthy people across ages. Study outcomes and limitations: Measured against age, TCR beta diversity per million T cells decreased in a roughly linear manner.

PCR was performed a second time for about 7 to 12 cycles using a sample-barcoded 5' primer and a J-beta primer mix. Every cDNA molecule carried a tag from a template-switch adaptor bearing 12 random nucleotides. TCRdb reanalysed the 5' RACE reads using MiXCR and keeps one entry per CDR3 protein. The data hold some 860,000 distinct CDR3 sequences, with just over 55% observed a single time. V shed 1 base, J shed 5 bases, and the junction held 4 bases outside the gene matches. The CDR3 runs to 16 residues. Germline V gene lookup returns CDR1 SGHVS and CDR2 FQNEAQ. This clonotype came up a few times. The antigen remains undetermined.

The V and J genes are TRBV7-8 and TRBJ2-3, with 12 positions matching TRBD2. Sequenced sample: blood. This receptor was identified in a man between 35 and 55 years old in good health. The CDR3 sequence: CASSLEGGLAGDTQYF. CDR3 DNA sequence: TGTGCCAGCAGCTTAGAAGGGGGACTAGCGGGAGATACGCAGTATTTT. Full variable domain (outside the CDR3, taken from reference TRBV7-8 and TRBJ2-3): GAGVSQSPRYKVAKRGQDVALRCDPISGHVSLFWYQQALGQGPEFLTYFQNEAQLDKSGLPSDRFFAERPEGSVSTLKIQRTQQEDSAVYLCASSLEGGLAGDTQYFGPGTRLTVL.